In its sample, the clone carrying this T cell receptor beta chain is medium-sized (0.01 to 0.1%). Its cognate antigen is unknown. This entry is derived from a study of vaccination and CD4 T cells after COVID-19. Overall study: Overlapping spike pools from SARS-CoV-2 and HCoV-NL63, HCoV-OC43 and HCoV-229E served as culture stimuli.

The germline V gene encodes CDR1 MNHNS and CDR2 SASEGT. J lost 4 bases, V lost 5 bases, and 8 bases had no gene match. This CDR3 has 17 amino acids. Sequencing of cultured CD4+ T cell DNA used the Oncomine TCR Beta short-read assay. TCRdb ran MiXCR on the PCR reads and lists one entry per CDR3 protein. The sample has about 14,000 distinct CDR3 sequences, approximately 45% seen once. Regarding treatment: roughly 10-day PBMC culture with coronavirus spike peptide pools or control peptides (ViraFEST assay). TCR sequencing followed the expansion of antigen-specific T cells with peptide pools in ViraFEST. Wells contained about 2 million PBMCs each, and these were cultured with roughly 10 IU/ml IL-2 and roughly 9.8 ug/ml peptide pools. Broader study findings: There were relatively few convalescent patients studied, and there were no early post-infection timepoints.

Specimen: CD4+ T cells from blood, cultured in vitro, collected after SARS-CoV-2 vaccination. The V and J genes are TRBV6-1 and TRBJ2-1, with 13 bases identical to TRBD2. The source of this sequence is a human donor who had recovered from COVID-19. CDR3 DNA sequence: TGTGCCAGCAGTCCACTAGCGGGAGGGCCCTCTTACAATGAGCAGTTCTTC. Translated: CASSPLAGGPSYNEQFF.